Following are 31 T cell receptor beta chains from one sample sequenced in a study of shared clonotypes between healthy human individuals. Naivety among CD8 cells was defined by CD45RO negativity and positive CCR7 selection, thereby excluding terminally differentiated effector memory CD45RA+ cells. Clones were sequenced by immunoSEQ multiplex PCR, and TCRdb holds only the in-frame ones, with some missing. The table lists some 2,100,000 clones, 93% of them singletons, with 1.5% to 2% in the top ten. Sequencing used naive CD8+ T cells from PBMCs. These receptors all come from a man younger than 35 in good health. Some clones in this sample may be carry-over from other donors' samples.

The rearrangement joins TRBV7-6 to TRBJ2-7, with D unresolved. Germline CDR1 reads SGHVS; CDR2 reads FNYEAQ. Trimming took off 2 bases at V and 6 bases at J, with 8 bases between the two ends. The CDR3 totals 12 residues. The CDR3 DNA follows: TGTGCCAGCAGCTTAAAGGAGAGCGAGCAGTACTTC. Its protein is CASSLKESEQYF.

This clone was picked up one time. The chain links TRBV16 to TRBJ2-7; either TRBD1 or TRBD2 may fit D (5 bases each). The CDR3 runs 16 residues. V dropped 4 bases and J dropped 3 bases, with 19 bases sitting between them. In germline, CDR1 is KGHSY, CDR2 FQNENV. The CDR3 region has the DNA TGTGCCAGCAGCCCCCGGGTGAGGGGCGACGGCTACGAGCAGTACTTC. Translating gives CASSPRVRGDGYEQYF.

About this clone: Other DNA sequences in this specimen translate into the identical CDR3. The V call is TRBV9, the J call TRBJ2-5; D is uncertain. Germline-derived CDR1 and CDR2 are SGDLS and YYNGEE. This CDR3 has 14 residues. Trimming shortened V by 0 bases and J by 1 base, and 7 bases separated the two germline ends. CDR3 sequence reads: CASSVVGSQETQYF. Here the CDR3 DNA reads TGTGCCAGCAGCGTAGTGGGCAGCCAAGAGACCCAGTACTTC. Looking up the rest from reference TRBV9 and TRBJ2-5 gives the full variable domain: DSGVTQTPKHLITATGQRVTLRCSPRSGDLSVYWYQQSLDQGLQFLIQYYNGEERAKGNILERFSAQQFPDLHSELNLSSLELGDSALYFCASSVVGSQETQYFGPGTRLLVL.

This clone was found a few times. This chain joins TRBV9 and TRBJ2-1; 10 bases match TRBD2. V was clipped by 3 bases and J by 8 bases; unmatched bases: 11. Germline V gene lookup returns CDR1 SGDLS and CDR2 YYNGEE. The CDR3 covers 16 residues. The CDR3 DNA reads TGTGCCAGCAGCGAGCGCATAGCGGGAGGAGGGCATGAGCAGTTCTTC. Translation gives CASSERIAGGGHEQFF. Variable domain in full (rest from reference TRBV9 and TRBJ2-1): DSGVTQTPKHLITATGQRVTLRCSPRSGDLSVYWYQQSLDQGLQFLIQYYNGEERAKGNILERFSAQQFPDLHSELNLSSLELGDSALYFCASSERIAGGGHEQFFGPGTRLTVL.

The chain uses TRBV6-5 and TRBJ2-7, with 7 bases aligning to TRBD1. The junction had 5 bases not matched to a gene; V was cut back by 0 bases and J by 0 bases. The CDR3 sequence is 16 residues long. Germline CDR1 MNHEY, CDR2 SVGAGI. In DNA form, the CDR3 reads TGTGCCAGCAGTTACTCGACAGGGCCCCGCTCCTACGAGCAGTACTTC. This sequence encodes CASSYSTGPRSYEQYF.

This clone was picked up one time. V is TRBV21-1 and J is TRBJ2-1; TRBD2 is the table's D call and was not checked against the DNA. TRBV21-1 is a listed pseudogene. The CDR3 covers 14 residues. The CDR3 reads CAIRPGLVSNEQFF. The CDR3 nucleotides read TGTGCCATCCGACCGGGACTAGTTAGCAATGAGCAGTTCTTC.

This chain uses TRBV9 with TRBJ1-2; D is perhaps TRBD1 (6 bases). V was cut by 0 bases and J by 2 bases, with 29 bases left in between. Germline CDR1 is SGDLS and CDR2 is YYNGEE. The CDR3 runs 21 residues. The CDR3 coding sequence is TGTGCCAGCAGCGTAGATCCACAGGGTGAAAGCACCCGGGCCTCAAACTATGGCTACACCTTC. Its protein is CASSVDPQGESTRASNYGYTF.

The chain joins TRBV11-2 to TRBJ2-7; D ambiguous. V gave up 2 bases and J gave up 0 bases, with 11 bases separating them. The CDR3 has 15 amino acids. The germline CDR1 and CDR2 sequences are SGHAT and FQNNGV. DNA of the CDR3: TGTGCCAGCAGCTTACGCTTTGTTGCCTCCTACGAGCAGTACTTC. Protein sequence: CASSLRFVASYEQYF.

This clone was detected once. V usage is TRBV9 and J usage is TRBJ2-7; TRBD1 matches 11 bases. With 3 bases clipped from V and 4 bases from J, the junction kept 6 bases outside the gene matches. The CDR3 covers 15 residues. Germline CDR1 reads SGDLS; CDR2 reads YYNGEE. The CDR3, as DNA: TGTGCCAGCAGCGCACCAGGGACAGGGGGTTACGAGCAGTACTTC. It specifies CASSAPGTGGYEQYF.

The chain recombines TRBV29-1 with TRBJ2-4; D may be TRBD2 (7 bases). The CDR3 length is 16 residues. CDR1 is SQVTM and CDR2 is ANQGSEA in the germline V gene. The V and J ends lost 0 bases and 1 base respectively, with 13 bases between them. The CDR3 DNA reads as TGCAGCGTTGAAGATCGAGGGGGGGCGGCCAAAAACATTCAGTACTTC. Protein: CSVEDRGGAAKNIQYF.

The chain joins TRBV5-1 to TRBJ1-1; no definite D call. Trimming left V 0 bases short and J 3 bases short, with 6 bases between. The CDR3 spans 13 residues. Germline CDR1 reads SGHRS; CDR2 reads YFSETQ. The CDR3 DNA reads TGCGCCAGCAGCTTGGGCAGCTACACTGAAGCTTTCTTT. Amino acids: CASSLGSYTEAFF.

The chain employs TRBV6-5 and TRBJ2-1; D ambiguous. Germline loops: CDR1 MNHEY, CDR2 SVGAGI. Deletions cut 4 bases from V and 8 bases from J, with 15 bases between. The CDR3 runs to 14 residues. The CDR3 nucleotides are TGTGCCAGCAGTTCCGGGCGGTGGTTTGATGAGCAGTTCTTC. It yields the protein CASSSGRWFDEQFF.

This CDR3 is CASSQDPSWATGNTIYF. In DNA form, the CDR3 reads TGCGCCAGCAGCCAAGATCCCAGTTGGGCTACTGGAAACACCATATATTTT. The chain carries TRBV4-3 and TRBJ1-3; no definite D call. CDR1 is LGHNA, CDR2 YSLEER, per germline. The CDR3 has 17 residues. V was clipped by 0 bases and J by 2 bases, with 14 bases between them.

This clone has only a few counts. V is TRBV2 and J is TRBJ1-5, with D maybe TRBD1 (5 bases). CDR1 is SNHLY and CDR2 is FYNNEI in the germline V gene. Trimming cost V 4 bases and J 2 bases, with 12 bases left between them. This CDR3 is built from 15 residues. CDR3 coding DNA: TGTGCCAGCAGTGCCAGGGATCCGGGCAATCAGCCCCAGCATTTT. Amino acids: CASSARDPGNQPQHF. The full variable domain, in which reference TRBV2 and TRBJ1-5 provide the parts outside the CDR3, is EPEVTQTPSHQVTQMGQEVILRCVPISNHLYFYWYRQILGQKVEFLVSFYNNEISEKSEIFDDQFSVERPDGSNFTLKIRSTKLEDSAMYFCASSARDPGNQPQHFGDGTRLSIL.

J is TRBJ2-2 and V is TRBV6-5, with no clear D. Trimming left V 2 bases short and J 9 bases short, with 4 bases between. CDR1 is MNHEY, CDR2 SVGAGI, per germline. The CDR3 extends over 11 amino acids. CDR3 DNA sequence: TGTGCCAGCAGTTACGCCCGGGAGCTGTTTTTT. Protein sequence: CASSYARELFF.

The V and J genes are TRBV2 and TRBJ2-1, with TRBD2 as a possible D gene (6 bases). The V end was cut by 3 bases, the J end by 8 bases, with 20 bases between. This CDR3 spans 16 amino acids. Germline loops: CDR1 SNHLY, CDR2 FYNNEI. DNA of the CDR3: TGTGCCAGCAGTGACGAGATCCGGGAGAAGATCGATGAGCAGTTCTTC. As protein: CASSDEIREKIDEQFF.

The rearrangement joins TRBV19 to TRBJ2-1; D perhaps matches TRBD1 (6 bases). Germline V gives CDR1 LNHDA, CDR2 SQIVND (reference sequence). This CDR3 spans 13 amino acids. The ends were cut back, 11 bases at V and 8 bases at J, with 19 bases in the middle. The CDR3 DNA sequence: TGTGCCTCCAGGACAAGAGGACAGTATGAGCAGTTCTTC. It codes for CASRTRGQYEQFF.

This chain uses TRBV6-5 with TRBJ2-7; possibly TRBD1 for D (6 bases). CDR3 length: 14 residues. With 0 bases removed from V and 6 bases from J, the gap between germline ends came to 12 bases. Germline CDR1 reads MNHEY; CDR2 reads SVGAGI. The CDR3 coding sequence is TGTGCCAGCAGTTACTCGGACAGCGGTGTCGAGCAGTACTTC. It translates to CASSYSDSGVEQYF.

The J gene is TRBJ2-2, the V gene TRBV7-3; no reliable D call. The V gene's germline CDR1 is SGHTA and CDR2 FQGTGA. This CDR3 has 16 residues. Trimming took 5 bases from V and 0 from J, leaving 13 bases between them. The CDR3 nucleotides are TGTGCCAGCAGCCCTGTGGACGGCGCGAACACCGGGGAGCTGTTTTTT. Translated: CASSPVDGANTGELFF.

This clone appeared once. V usage is TRBV9 and J usage is TRBJ2-1; weak D call: TRBD1 (5 bases). The V end lost 3 bases, the J end lost 7 bases, and 14 bases lay between the germline ends. CDR1 SGDLS and CDR2 YYNGEE come from the germline V gene. This CDR3 is built from 14 residues. The CDR3: CASSANLGRNEQFF. In DNA form, the CDR3 reads TGTGCCAGCAGCGCCAACTTGGGGCGGAATGAGCAGTTCTTC.

The DNA for the CDR3 is TGTGCCAGCAGTTCCCTACACGGACCCCCAGTAGATACGCAGTATTTT. Amino acids: CASSSLHGPPVDTQYF. The J gene is TRBJ2-3, the V gene TRBV27; D unresolved. Germline assignment: CDR1 MNHEY and CDR2 SMNVEV (reference sequence). The V end lost 4 bases, the J end lost 5 bases, and 19 bases lay between the germline ends. CDR3 length: 16 residues.

V is TRBV6-1 and J is TRBJ2-2; maybe TRBD1 (6 bases). Trimming took off 2 bases at V and 3 bases at J, with 16 bases between the two ends. CDR3 length: 17 amino acids. Germline V gives CDR1 MNHNS, CDR2 SASEGT. The CDR3 sequence: CASSEPPYREDTGELFF. In nucleotides, the CDR3 is TGTGCCAGCAGTGAACCCCCGTACAGGGAAGACACCGGGGAGCTGTTTTTT.

The chain has TRBV4-1 and TRBJ2-2; D not certain. Trimming took off 1 base at V and 6 bases at J, with 9 bases between the two ends. The germline V gene has CDR1 MGHRA and CDR2 YSYEKL. CDR3 length: 14 residues. CDR3 region: CASSQVWVSGELFF. As DNA, the CDR3 is TGCGCCAGCAGCCAAGTATGGGTATCCGGGGAGCTGTTTTTT.

This rearrangement joins TRBV28 to TRBJ2-5; 10 positions match TRBD2. Germline CDR1 and CDR2: MDHEN and SYDVKM. This CDR3 contains 15 residues. V lost 3 bases to trimming and J lost 1 base; unmatched junction nucleotides: 2. The CDR3 sequence is CASSFSGRFQETQYF. The DNA of the CDR3 is TGTGCCAGCAGTTTTAGCGGGAGGTTCCAAGAGACCCAGTACTTC.

The chain carries TRBV6-5 and TRBJ2-7; D not certain. CDR3 size: 11 residues. Trimming cost V 6 bases and J 5 bases, with 8 bases left between them. CDR1 is MNHEY and CDR2 is SVGAGI in the germline V gene. CDR3 sequence: CASRAGHEQYF. CDR3 coding DNA: TGTGCCAGCAGAGCCGGCCACGAGCAGTACTTC.

V and J are TRBV7-9 and TRBJ2-6, with D unclear. Per germline, CDR1 SEHNR and CDR2 FQNEAQ (reference sequence). The V gene lost 1 base and the J gene lost 4 bases, with 11 bases spanning the gap. The CDR3 is 16 amino acids. The CDR3 nucleotides read TGTGCCAGCAGCTTAGTGAATCCGAGGGGGGCCAACGTCCTGACTTTC. This encodes CASSLVNPRGANVLTF.

The chain has TRBV28 and TRBJ1-5; weak D call: TRBD1 (5 bases). Germline loops: CDR1 MDHEN, CDR2 SYDVKM. Trimming removed 3 bases at V and 9 bases at J, with 15 bases between. This CDR3 comprises 14 residues. The CDR3 nucleotides read TGTGCCAGCAGTTTCGACAGTTTCCAGGGGCCCCAGCATTTT. It translates to CASSFDSFQGPQHF.

The chain joins TRBV11-2 to TRBJ2-7; D is uncertain. Germline lookup yields CDR1 SGHAT and CDR2 FQNNGV. The CDR3 sequence is 14 residues long. The V and J ends lost 7 bases and 0 bases respectively, with 13 bases between them. Written as DNA, the CDR3 is TGTGCCAGCATTCCGCTAAGCAGCTCCTACGAGCAGTACTTC. This sequence encodes CASIPLSSSYEQYF.

This chain joins TRBV28 and TRBJ2-6; the D is unclear. The V gene lost 5 bases and the J gene lost 2 bases, with 7 bases spanning the gap. Germline loops: CDR1 MDHEN, CDR2 SYDVKM. There are 14 residues in the CDR3. This chain's CDR3 is CASSPPTGANVLTF. CDR3 sequence (DNA): TGTGCCAGCAGTCCCCCAACTGGGGCCAACGTCCTGACTTTC.

This clone was counted a few times. A much larger clone differs from this one at a single base, so this may be a read error. Within the sample, other DNA sequences also encode this same CDR3. V and J are TRBV5-5 and TRBJ2-7; D not certain. CDR1 and CDR2 from the germline V gene are SGHKS and YYEKEE (reference sequence). Between the trimmed V and J ends, which lost 3 bases and 0 bases, there was a span of 1 base. This CDR3 is built from 11 residues. CDR3: CASSSSYEQYF. CDR3 coding DNA: TGTGCCAGCAGCTCCTCCTACGAGCAGTACTTC.

The genes are TRBV6-1 and TRBJ2-2; TRBD1 is a possible D gene (6 bases). In germline, CDR1 is MNHNS, CDR2 SASEGT. The CDR3 contains 16 residues. V was clipped by 1 base and J by 7 bases, with 16 bases between them. CDR3 in DNA: TGTGCCAGCAGTGAAGTAGAACAGGGAGAGGACGGGGAGCTGTTTTTT. Translated: CASSEVEQGEDGELFF.